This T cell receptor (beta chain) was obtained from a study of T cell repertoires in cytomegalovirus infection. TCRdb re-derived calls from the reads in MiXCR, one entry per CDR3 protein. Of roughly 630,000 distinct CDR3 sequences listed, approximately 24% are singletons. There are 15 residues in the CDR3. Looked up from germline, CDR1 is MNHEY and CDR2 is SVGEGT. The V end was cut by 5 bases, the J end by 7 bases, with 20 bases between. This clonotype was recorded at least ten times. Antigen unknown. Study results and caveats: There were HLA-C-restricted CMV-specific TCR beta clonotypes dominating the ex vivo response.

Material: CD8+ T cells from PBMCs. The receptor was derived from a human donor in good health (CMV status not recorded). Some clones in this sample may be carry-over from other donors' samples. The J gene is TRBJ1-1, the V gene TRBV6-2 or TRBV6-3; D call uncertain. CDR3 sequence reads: CASSPRWRTSLEAFF. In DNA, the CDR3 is TGTGCCAGCAGTCCCCGGTGGAGGACTTCTCTTGAAGCTTTCTTT.